This T cell receptor beta chain was documented in a study of shared clonotypes between healthy human individuals. Libraries were prepared by immunoSEQ multiplex PCR; TCRdb keeps only in-frame clonotypes and omits some of them. The table records around 580,000 clones, roughly 98% of them present only once. Germline CDR1 reads MNHEY; CDR2 reads SVGAGI. This CDR3 contains 14 residues. V shed 5 bases and J 5 bases; nucleotides not matched to a gene: 9. Terminally differentiated effector memory CD45RA+ cells were excluded from the naive CD8 cells, which were CD45RO-negative and positively selected for CCR7.

Material for sequencing was naive CD8+ T cells sorted from blood. This clonotype was sampled from a man aged 30-40 years in good health. The chain is built from TRBV6-5 and TRBJ2-7, with 7 nucleotides matching TRBD2. The CDR3 spells CASSKTSTNNEQYF. The CDR3 nucleotides read TGTGCCAGCAGTAAGACTAGCACCAACAACGAGCAGTACTTC.